This TCR beta chain comes out of a study of blood T cell repertoires in COVID-19. In the study overall: Sites in the United States, Italy and Spain provided acute and convalescent COVID-19 samples. From T cells, B-cell-depleted T cells, or PBMCs came the material, which was cDNA or gDNA.

With respect to this clone: In the same sample, other DNA sequences code for this CDR3.

The V end lost 2 bases, the J end lost 0 bases, and 9 bases lay between the germline ends. The CDR3 length is 15 residues. Germline V lookup: CDR1 SGHRS, CDR2 YFSETQ. In the original processing: Reference gene primer amplification gave estimated nucleated cell counts. Profiling relied on immunoSEQ multiplex PCR, and the TCRdb table lists in-frame clones only, not all of them. That table furnishes V, J and clone size, whereas the DNA furnished D and trimming. The sample consists of around 130,000 clones, around 85% of them appearing once. This sequence was found in a woman in her 50s who had recovered from COVID-19. The rearrangement uses TRBV5-1 and TRBJ1-3, with D possibly matching TRBD1 (6 bases). Sequencing was carried out using peripheral blood. The CDR3 loop reads CASSLDRTSGNTIYF. The CDR3 nucleotides are TGCGCCAGCAGCTTAGACAGGACCTCTGGAAACACCATATATTTT. Combining the CDR3 with reference TRBV5-1 and TRBJ1-3 gives the whole variable domain KAGVTQTPRYLIKTRGQQVTLSCSPISGHRSVSWYQQTPGQGLQFLFEYFSETQRNKGNFPGRFSGRQFSNSRSEMNVSTLELGDSALYLCASSLDRTSGNTIYFGEGSWLTVV.